Below, 8 T cell receptor beta chains from the same sample are listed, as sequenced in a study of OX40 agonist ivuxolimab in advanced cancers. The data were produced by immunoSEQ multiplex PCR, yet TCRdb's version contains in-frame clones alone and is incomplete. The repertoire consists of roughly 70,000 clones, with around 86% occurring once and the leading ten covering around 6.9%. The sequenced sample was CD4+ or CD8+ T cells sorted from blood, obtained in a trial of the OX40 agonist ivuxolimab. Receptor source: an adult with an advanced solid tumor such as melanoma, head and neck, liver or kidney cancer.

The chain links TRBV5-4 to TRBJ2-7, with D perhaps assigned TRBD1 or TRBD2 (6 bases each). Germline V gene data show CDR1 as SGHNT and CDR2 as YYREEE (reference sequence). Trimming pared 3 bases from V and 3 bases from J, leaving 16 bases between. The CDR3 loop spans 15 amino acids. CDR3 sequence: CASSSLGGHFYEQYF. The CDR3, as DNA: TGTGCCAGCAGCTCATTGGGGGGACATTTCTACGAGCAGTACTTC.

The V gene is TRBV19, the J gene TRBJ1-2; TRBD1 is a possible D gene (6 bases). The CDR3 is 18 residues long. Germline CDR1 LNHDA, CDR2 SQIVND (reference sequence). The V and J ends lost 7 bases and 5 bases respectively, with 29 bases between them. The CDR3: CASTNDPLTGTPVYGYTF. The CDR3 nucleotides read TGTGCCAGTACAAATGACCCCCTGACAGGCACCCCCGTATATGGCTACACCTTC. The variable domain in full, with the rest retrieved from reference TRBV19 and TRBJ1-2, is DGGITQSPKYLFRKEGQNVTLSCEQNLNHDAMYWYRQDPGQGLRLIYYSQIVNDFQKGDIAEGYSVSREKKESFPLTVTSAQKNPTAFYLCASTNDPLTGTPVYGYTFGSGTRLTVV.

V and J are TRBV14 and TRBJ1-3; the D is unclear. V lost 6 bases and J 1 base, leaving 7 bases between the germline ends. Germline V CDR1 and CDR2: SGHDN, FVKESK. This CDR3 contains 13 residues. CDR3 in DNA: TGTGCCAGCAGACCCTCTTCTGGAAACACCATATATTTT. This codes for CASRPSSGNTIYF.

The table lists this clone with a few counts. The chain links TRBV27 to TRBJ2-4; TRBD1 matches 9 bases. The V and J ends lost 5 bases and 1 base, in that order; junction bases with no gene match: 6. Germline V gene data show CDR1 as MNHEY and CDR2 as SMNVEV (reference sequence). The CDR3 is 16 residues long. CDR3 in DNA: TGTGCCAGCAGTATCGGGACAGGGCGGGCCAAAAACATTCAGTACTTC. Residues: CASSIGTGRAKNIQYF.

The V gene is TRBV21-1, the J gene TRBJ1-1; the table assigns TRBD1, which was not confirmed against the DNA. TRBV21-1 is a recognized pseudogene. The CDR3 loop spans 15 amino acids. The CDR3 protein is CASSKERQGNTEAFF. CDR3 bases: TGTGCCAGCAGCAAAGAGAGACAGGGGAACACTGAAGCTTTCTTT.

This sequence joins TRBV30 and TRBJ2-7, with D perhaps matching TRBD2 (5 bases). The length of the CDR3 is 13 residues. Trimming removed 2 bases at V and 7 bases at J, with 15 bases between. The germline V gene has CDR1 GTSNPN and CDR2 SVGIG (reference sequence). CDR3 nucleotide sequence: TGTGCCTGGAGTTCCGGGAACCCTTGGGAGCAGTACTTC. This gives the protein CAWSSGNPWEQYF.

The J gene is TRBJ2-4, the V gene TRBV5-1; 8 bases are shared with TRBD1. The germline gives CDR1 SGHRS, CDR2 YFSETQ. J gave up 6 bases and V 3 bases, and 5 bases lay outside the gene matches. CDR3 length: 14 amino acids. The CDR3 region is CASSSGTGGNIQYF. The CDR3 coding sequence is TGCGCCAGCAGCTCGGGGACAGGTGGAAACATTCAGTACTTC.

The rearrangement uses TRBV11-2 and TRBJ1-4; D not resolved. CDR3 length: 16 amino acids. Germline V gives CDR1 SGHAT, CDR2 FQNNGV. V was pared by 0 bases and J by 8 bases, with 16 bases between. CDR3 residues: CASSLEGSQLGEKLFF. For the CDR3, the DNA is TGTGCCAGCAGCTTAGAGGGGTCCCAACTTGGCGAAAAACTGTTTTTT.